This TCR beta chain appears in the sequencing data of a study of T-cell reconstitution after alpha-beta-depleted transplantation in children. Germline loops: CDR1 KGHSH, CDR2 LQKENI. Trimming removed 4 bases at V and 7 bases at J, with 8 bases between. This CDR3 region has 12 residues. Unique molecular identifiers tagged the TCRbeta library. TCRdb independently ran MiXCR on the PCR reads; one entry per CDR3 protein. The sample holds roughly 200,000 distinct CDR3 sequences, roughly a tenth seen once. Findings and caveats of the study: Some patients owed their high day-60 TCRbeta diversity to surviving recipient T cells and thymic progenitors. Several hundred graft clones that had expanded were reportedly the source of alpha-beta T cells about two months after transplant. From newly produced T cells came most of the T-cell counts and diversity one year after transplant.

This clonotype showed up many times. Its target is not known. This specimen was PBMCs, taken before TCRalphabeta/CD19-depleted stem cell transplant. The rearrangement uses TRBV18 and TRBJ2-1; D is possibly TRBD2 (5 bases). The sequence came from a child less than two years old with acute myeloid leukemia, due to receive a stem cell transplant. CDR3 coding DNA: TGTGCCAGCTCACTAAGGACTAATGAGCAGTTCTTC. Protein: CASSLRTNEQFF. Full variable domain (remainder filled in from reference TRBV18 and TRBJ2-1): NAGVMQNPRHLVRRRGQEARLRCSPMKGHSHVYWYRQLPEEGLKFMVYLQKENIIDESGMPKERFSAEFPKEGPSILRIQQVVRGDSAAYFCASSLRTNEQFFGPGTRLTVL.